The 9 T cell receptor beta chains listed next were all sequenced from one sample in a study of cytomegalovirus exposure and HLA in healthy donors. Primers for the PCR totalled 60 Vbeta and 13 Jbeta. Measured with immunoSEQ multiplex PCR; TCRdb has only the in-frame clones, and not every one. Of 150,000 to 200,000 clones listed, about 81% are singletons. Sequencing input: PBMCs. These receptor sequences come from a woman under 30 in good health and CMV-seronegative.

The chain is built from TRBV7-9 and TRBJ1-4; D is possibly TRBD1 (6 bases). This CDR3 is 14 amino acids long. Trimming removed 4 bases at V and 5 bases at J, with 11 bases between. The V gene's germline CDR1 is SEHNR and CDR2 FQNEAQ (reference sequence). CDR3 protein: CASSSGGRNEKLFF. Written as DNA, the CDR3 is TGTGCCAGCAGCTCGGGGGGGCGGAATGAAAAACTGTTTTTT. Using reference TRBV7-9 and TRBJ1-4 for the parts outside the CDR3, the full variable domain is DTGVSQNPRHKITKRGQNVTFRCDPISEHNRLYWYRQTLGQGPEFLTYFQNEAQLEKSRLLSDRFSAERPKGSFSTLEIQRTEQGDSAMYLCASSSGGRNEKLFFGSGTQLSVL.

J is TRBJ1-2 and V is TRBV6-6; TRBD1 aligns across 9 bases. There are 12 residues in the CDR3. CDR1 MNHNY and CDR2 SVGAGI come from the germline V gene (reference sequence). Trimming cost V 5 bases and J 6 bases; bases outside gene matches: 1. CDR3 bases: TGTGCCAGCAGTAGGACAGGGGATGGCTACACCTTC. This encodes CASSRTGDGYTF.

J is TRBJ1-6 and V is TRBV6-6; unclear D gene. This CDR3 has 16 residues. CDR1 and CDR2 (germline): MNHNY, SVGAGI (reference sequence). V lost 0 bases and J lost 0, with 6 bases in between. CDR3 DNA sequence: TGTGCCAGCAGTTACTCGGGGAGCTCCTATAATTCACCCCTCCACTTT. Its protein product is CASSYSGSSYNSPLHF.

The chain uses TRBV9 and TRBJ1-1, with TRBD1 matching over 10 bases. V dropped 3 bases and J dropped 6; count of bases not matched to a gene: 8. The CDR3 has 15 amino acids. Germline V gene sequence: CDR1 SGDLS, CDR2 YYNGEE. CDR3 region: CASSAPGQGYPEAFF. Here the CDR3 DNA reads TGTGCCAGCAGCGCACCGGGACAGGGGTATCCTGAAGCTTTCTTT.

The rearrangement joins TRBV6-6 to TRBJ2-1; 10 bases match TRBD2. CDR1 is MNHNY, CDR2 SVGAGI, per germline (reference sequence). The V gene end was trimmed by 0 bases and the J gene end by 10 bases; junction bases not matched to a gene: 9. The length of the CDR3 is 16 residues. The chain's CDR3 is CASSYSRQRGGGEQFF. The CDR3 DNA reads TGTGCCAGCAGTTACTCGAGGCAGCGGGGGGGTGGGGAGCAGTTCTTC.

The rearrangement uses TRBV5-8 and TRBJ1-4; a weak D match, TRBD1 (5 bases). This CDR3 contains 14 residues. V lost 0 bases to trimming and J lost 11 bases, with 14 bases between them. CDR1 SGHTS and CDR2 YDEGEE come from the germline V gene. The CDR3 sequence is CASSLEVSGAKLFF. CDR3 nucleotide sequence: TGTGCCAGCAGCTTGGAGGTTTCTGGGGCGAAACTGTTTTTT.

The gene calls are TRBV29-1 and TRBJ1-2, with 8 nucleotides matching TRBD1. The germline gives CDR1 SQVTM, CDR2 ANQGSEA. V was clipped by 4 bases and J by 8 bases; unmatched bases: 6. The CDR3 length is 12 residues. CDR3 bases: TGCAGCGTTGTGGACAGGGCGAAAGGCTACACCTTC. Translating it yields CSVVDRAKGYTF.

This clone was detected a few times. The CDR3 loop is CASSQGLDTEAFF. The CDR3 DNA reads TGTGCCAGCAGCCAAGGACTGGACACTGAAGCTTTCTTT. The gene calls are TRBV14 and TRBJ1-1; D not resolved. The CDR3 consists of 13 residues. Germline V CDR1 and CDR2: SGHDN, FVKESK. V lost 1 base to trimming and J lost 3 bases, with 6 bases between them.

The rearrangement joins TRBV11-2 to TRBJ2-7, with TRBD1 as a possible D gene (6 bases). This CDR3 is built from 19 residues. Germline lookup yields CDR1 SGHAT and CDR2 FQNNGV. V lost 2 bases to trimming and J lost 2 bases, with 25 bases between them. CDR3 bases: TGTGCCAGCAGCTTAACTCCCAGCCCCAACAGGGTGAGGACCTACGAGCAGTACTTC. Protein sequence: CASSLTPSPNRVRTYEQYF.